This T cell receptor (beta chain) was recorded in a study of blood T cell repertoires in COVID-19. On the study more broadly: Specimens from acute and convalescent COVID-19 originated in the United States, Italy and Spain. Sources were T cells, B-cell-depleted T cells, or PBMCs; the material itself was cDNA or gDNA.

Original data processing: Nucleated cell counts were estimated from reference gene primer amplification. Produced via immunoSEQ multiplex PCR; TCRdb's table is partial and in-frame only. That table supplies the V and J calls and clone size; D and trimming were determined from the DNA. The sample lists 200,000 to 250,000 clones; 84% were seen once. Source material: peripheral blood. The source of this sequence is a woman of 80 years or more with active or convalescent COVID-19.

The CDR3 sequence: CASSSQGGPSYEQYF. As DNA, the CDR3 is TGTGCCAGCAGTTCCCAGGGTGGCCCCTCCTACGAGCAGTACTTC. J is TRBJ2-7 and V is TRBV27, with D maybe TRBD1 (5 bases). Per germline, CDR1 MNHEY and CDR2 SMNVEV (reference sequence). This CDR3 comprises 15 residues. V lost 4 bases, J lost 0 bases, and 13 bases lay in between.